These 23 T cell receptor beta chains came from one sample sequenced in a study of cytomegalovirus exposure and HLA in healthy donors. The PCR had 60 Vbeta and 13 Jbeta primers. Clones were read by immunoSEQ multiplex PCR, and TCRdb kept only the in-frame ones, dropping some. Altogether about 86,000 clones are present, about two thirds being singletons, with the ten largest covering just over 8%. Sequences were obtained from PBMCs. All receptors derive from a man in his 60s in good health and CMV-seronegative.

The V gene is TRBV30, the J gene TRBJ2-5; no firm D call. Germline CDR1 and CDR2: GTSNPN and SVGIG (reference sequence). The V end was cut by 4 bases, the J end by 5 bases, with 8 bases between. This CDR3 comprises 11 residues. As DNA, the CDR3 is TGTGCCTGGATGTTTCTGGAGACCCAGTACTTC. The encoded protein is CAWMFLETQYF. Looking up the rest from reference TRBV30 and TRBJ2-5 gives the full variable domain: SQTIHQWPATLVQPVGSPLSLECTVEGTSNPNLYWYRQAAGRGLQLLFYSVGIGQISSEVPQNLSASRPQDRQFILSSKKLLLSDSGFYLCAWMFLETQYFGPGTRLLVL.

This chain links TRBV10-3 with TRBJ1-5; weak D call: TRBD1 (6 bases). This CDR3 has 13 residues. Looked up from germline, CDR1 is ENHRY and CDR2 is SYGVKD. V dropped 9 bases and J dropped 0 bases, with 9 bases sitting between them. The CDR3 DNA reads TGTGCCATTCAGGGGACTAGCAATCAGCCCCAGCATTTT. Translated, it gives CAIQGTSNQPQHF.

V gene TRBV5-1 combines with J gene TRBJ1-3; tentatively, D is TRBD1 (6 bases). V was shortened by 0 bases and J by 0 bases, with 13 bases between the two germline ends. Germline V lookup: CDR1 SGHRS, CDR2 YFSETQ. The CDR3 sequence is 17 residues long. The DNA for the CDR3 is TGCGCCAGCAGCTTGGCCGGGGGGGCGAGCTCTGGAAACACCATATATTTT. It encodes CASSLAGGASSGNTIYF. Using reference TRBV5-1 and TRBJ1-3 for the parts outside the CDR3, the full variable domain is KAGVTQTPRYLIKTRGQQVTLSCSPISGHRSVSWYQQTPGQGLQFLFEYFSETQRNKGNFPGRFSGRQFSNSRSEMNVSTLELGDSALYLCASSLAGGASSGNTIYFGEGSWLTVV.

Only a few counts were recorded for this clone. The V call is TRBV11-3, the J call TRBJ2-1; D gene ambiguous. The CDR3 loop spans 14 amino acids. Trimming removed 0 bases from V and 6 bases from J, with 9 bases in between. CDR1 and CDR2 (germline): SGHNT, YENEEA. CDR3 sequence reads: CASSLEASLNEQFF. For the CDR3, the DNA is TGTGCCAGCAGCTTAGAGGCTAGTCTCAATGAGCAGTTCTTC.

This clone occurred once. The CDR3 DNA reads as TGTGCCAGCAGCTTAGATCCAGGGCTAAATAATGAAAAACTGTTTTTT. Translated: CASSLDPGLNNEKLFF. The gene calls are TRBV11-2 and TRBJ1-4, with TRBD1 as a possible D gene (5 bases). V was shortened by 0 bases and J by 4 bases, with 12 bases between the two germline ends. Germline V lookup: CDR1 SGHAT, CDR2 FQNNGV. The CDR3 has 16 residues.

The chain has TRBV5-1 and TRBJ2-5, with D possibly TRBD2 on 6 matching bases. V lost 7 bases to trimming and J lost 5 bases, with 18 bases between them. The CDR3 extends over 14 amino acids. Germline CDR1 SGHRS, CDR2 YFSETQ. CDR3 in DNA: TGCGCCAGCCATCTCGCGGGGCGCGAGGAGACCCAGTACTTC. Translating it yields CASHLAGREETQYF.

This chain uses TRBV5-4 with TRBJ1-1; D remains unclear. With 4 bases removed from V and 1 base from J, the gap between germline ends came to 14 bases. There are 15 residues in the CDR3. Germline V gene lookup returns CDR1 SGHNT and CDR2 YYREEE (reference sequence). CDR3 protein: CASSTPGFRNTEAFF. DNA of the CDR3: TGTGCCAGCAGCACCCCGGGGTTTAGGAACACTGAAGCTTTCTTT.

J is TRBJ1-2 and V is TRBV6-1; TRBD1 matches at 7 bases. CDR3 size: 14 residues. Germline assignment: CDR1 MNHNS and CDR2 SASEGT. V lost 4 bases, J lost 7 bases, and 9 bases stayed unmatched. CDR3 nucleotide sequence: TGTGCCAGCAGTGCAGGACAGGTTGCGAGTGGCTACACCTTC. It codes for CASSAGQVASGYTF.

The gene calls are TRBV7-9 and TRBJ2-6; a possible D gene is TRBD1 (5 bases). The CDR3 is 19 amino acids. Trimming left V 5 bases short and J 0 bases short, with 20 bases between. CDR1 SEHNR and CDR2 FQNEAQ come from the germline V gene (reference sequence). CDR3 residues: CASSGLGADILSGANVLTF. Here the CDR3 DNA reads TGTGCCAGCAGCGGTCTTGGGGCAGACATACTCTCTGGGGCCAACGTCCTGACTTTC.

The J gene is TRBJ1-2, the V gene TRBV7-2; 9 bases agree with TRBD1. J lost 7 bases, V lost 1 base, and 7 bases had no gene match. The CDR3 runs to 15 residues. The germline CDR1 and CDR2 sequences are SGHTA and FQGNSA. The CDR3 here is CASSLEGTGGSGYTF. CDR3 DNA sequence: TGTGCCAGCAGCTTAGAGGGTACAGGGGGCTCTGGCTACACCTTC.

There are a few counts of this clone. This chain connects TRBV14 to TRBJ2-2; TRBD2 matches at 12 bases. This CDR3 contains 14 residues. Trimming removed 3 bases from V and 7 bases from J; junction bases left unmatched: 0. Germline V gene data show CDR1 as SGHDN and CDR2 as FVKESK. The CDR3 coding sequence is TGTGCCAGCAGCCAGGGACTAGCGGGCGGGGAGCTGTTTTTT. This sequence encodes CASSQGLAGGELFF.

The genes are TRBV6-5 and TRBJ2-5, with 9 bases identical to TRBD1. The CDR3 length is 13 residues. V trimming: 6 bases; J trimming: 5 bases; junction bases outside the gene matches: 4. Germline V CDR1 and CDR2: MNHEY, SVGAGI. Here the CDR3 reads CASSRQGGETQYF. Written as DNA, the CDR3 is TGTGCCAGCAGCAGACAGGGGGGGGAGACCCAGTACTTC.

Only a few counts were recorded for this clone. The CDR3 sequence is CASSIQGSYTEAFF. The CDR3 DNA reads TGTGCCAGCAGCATACAGGGATCCTACACTGAAGCTTTCTTT. The chain is built from TRBV2 and TRBJ1-1; tentative D call: TRBD1 (6 bases). Germline assignment: CDR1 SNHLY and CDR2 FYNNEI. The CDR3 consists of 14 residues. Trimming pared 6 bases from V and 3 bases from J, leaving 14 bases between.

The chain has TRBV4-1 and TRBJ1-5, with D unresolved. V was clipped by 0 bases and J by 3 bases, with 18 bases between them. Germline V lookup: CDR1 MGHRA, CDR2 YSYEKL. There are 18 residues in the CDR3. The CDR3 protein is CASSQDGQWAGPNQPQHF. The CDR3 DNA reads TGCGCCAGCAGCCAAGATGGCCAATGGGCAGGCCCCAATCAGCCCCAGCATTTT.

This clone has a single count. The chain combines TRBV11-2 with TRBJ1-2; D is unclear. This CDR3 region has 13 residues. V gave up 0 bases and J gave up 3 bases, with 5 bases separating them. Germline CDR1 and CDR2: SGHAT and FQNNGV. The chain's CDR3 is CASSLEVDYGYTF. The CDR3 DNA sequence: TGTGCCAGCAGCTTAGAGGTAGACTATGGCTACACCTTC.

The V and J genes are TRBV7-8 and TRBJ2-7, with 10 bases that match TRBD1. Trimming removed 5 bases from V and 0 bases from J; junction bases left unmatched: 10. The CDR3 is 17 residues long. The germline V gene encodes CDR1 SGHVS and CDR2 FQNEAQ. Written as DNA, the CDR3 is TGTGCCAGCAGCGACAGGGGGCCCTCATACAGCTCCTACGAGCAGTACTTC. It yields the protein CASSDRGPSYSSYEQYF.

This clone was seen a handful of times. The chain carries TRBV7-6 and TRBJ2-1, with D possibly being TRBD2 (6 bases). The germline V gene encodes CDR1 SGHVS and CDR2 FNYEAQ. This CDR3 contains 15 residues. The V end lost 1 base, the J end lost 5 bases, and 12 bases lay between the germline ends. The DNA of the CDR3 is TGTGCCAGCAGCTTAGACCGGGAGCCCCACAATGAGCAGTTCTTC. This encodes CASSLDREPHNEQFF. The whole variable domain, filled in from reference TRBV7-6 and TRBJ2-1, reads GAGVSQSPRYKVTKRGQDVALRCDPISGHVSLYWYRQALGQGPEFLTYFNYEAQQDKSGLPNDRFSAERPEGSISTLTIQRTEQRDSAMYRCASSLDREPHNEQFFGPGTRLTVL.

This chain uses TRBV10-3 with TRBJ2-2; 11 nucleotides agree with TRBD1. The V segment lost 9 bases and the J segment 6 bases; nucleotides outside the gene matches: 6. CDR1 is ENHRY, CDR2 SYGVKD, per germline. This CDR3 is built from 14 residues. CDR3 protein: CAIGQGARSGELFF. The DNA of the CDR3 is TGTGCCATTGGACAGGGGGCGCGGTCCGGGGAGCTGTTTTTT.

Comment on this clone: Other DNA sequences within the sample encode an identical CDR3. This chain joins TRBV5-4 and TRBJ2-3; 8 bases map to TRBD1. V shed 0 bases and J 3 bases; nucleotides not matched to a gene: 6. Germline V gene data show CDR1 as SGHNT and CDR2 as YYREEE (reference sequence). There are 16 residues in the CDR3. DNA for the CDR3: TGTGCCAGCAGCTTGGGGCCAGGGGGCGCGACAGATACGCAGTATTTT. Protein: CASSLGPGGATDTQYF.

V gene TRBV18 combines with J gene TRBJ1-5; a weak D match, TRBD1 (5 bases). Looked up from germline, CDR1 is KGHSH and CDR2 is LQKENI. Trimming removed 2 bases at V and 10 bases at J, with 12 bases between. The CDR3 totals 13 residues. The DNA for the CDR3 is TGTGCCAGCTCACCAGCGGACGGGGGACCCCAGCATTTT. Its translation: CASSPADGGPQHF. The variable domain in full, with the rest retrieved from reference TRBV18 and TRBJ1-5, is NAGVMQNPRHLVRRRGQEARLRCSPMKGHSHVYWYRQLPEEGLKFMVYLQKENIIDESGMPKERFSAEFPKEGPSILRIQQVVRGDSAAYFCASSPADGGPQHFGDGTRLSIL.

This rearrangement joins TRBV7-2 to TRBJ2-6; a possible D gene is TRBD1 (5 bases). Trimming removed 5 bases at V and 0 bases at J, with 8 bases between. The germline V gene encodes CDR1 SGHTA and CDR2 FQGNSA. This CDR3 contains 15 residues. The CDR3 DNA reads as TGTGCCAGCAGCCGAGACAGCTCTGGGGCCAACGTCCTGACTTTC. Its protein is CASSRDSSGANVLTF.

The chain joins TRBV6-5 to TRBJ1-4; the match to TRBD1 covers 7 bases. The CDR3 length is 15 residues. V gave up 5 bases and J gave up 7 bases; unmatched junction bases: 10. Per germline, CDR1 MNHEY and CDR2 SVGAGI. CDR3 sequence (DNA): TGTGCCAGCAGTCCGCCAGGGACAGAGCGTGAAAAACTGTTTTTT. It encodes CASSPPGTEREKLFF.

The J gene is TRBJ2-7, the V gene TRBV6-5; 9 bases align to TRBD1. This CDR3 spans 14 amino acids. Germline CDR1 MNHEY, CDR2 SVGAGI. Losses at the gene ends were 10 bases for V and 7 bases for J; bases not matched to a gene: 14. The CDR3 sequence is CATGSGDRAKEQYF. The CDR3 DNA reads as TGTGCCACCGGATCCGGGGACAGGGCTAAAGAGCAGTACTTC.